The clone carrying this TCR beta chain was detected once. Its antigen is currently unknown. The source of the sample is a study of T cell repertoires in ileal Crohn's disease. Study information: About half of patients got postoperative therapy: under 12 thiopurines, 18 anti-TNF.

Sequencing was performed with immunoSEQ multiplex PCR; in TCRdb, only in-frame clones are kept and a portion is missing. The data show about 5,400 clones, about 81% seen once. General study findings and limits: High-frequency clones were more common in sorted CD8 than CD4 cells.

Noted time point: inflamed ileum from the surgical specimen. The sequencing sample was made of ileal tissue. The receptor comes from an adult with Crohn's disease.

Here the CDR3 DNA reads TGCGCCAGCAGCCAAGTCTCCGCGGGCGGGAGCCCATACAATGAGCAGTTCTTC. Encoded protein: CASSQVSAGGSPYNEQFF. This chain joins TRBV4-1 and TRBJ2-1; 7 bases fit TRBD2. Germline-derived CDR1 and CDR2 are MGHRA and YSYEKL. This CDR3 region has 18 residues. J was trimmed by 4 bases and V by 1 base; bases with no gene match: 13.